The clone carrying this TCR beta chain was picked up many times. Its specificity is unknown. Amplified TCR beta CDR3 regions came from RNA transcripts. HTBI primers were employed in a first-round RT-PCR of the TCR CDR3. In TCRdb, the multiplex PCR reads were re-called with MiXCR into one record per CDR3 protein. The table lists 640,000 or so distinct CDR3 sequences, over 12% of them singletons. This record belongs to a study of T cells in Graves' hyperthyroidism and ophthalmopathy. Trimming shortened V by 5 bases and J by 1 base, and 6 bases separated the two germline ends. CDR1 SGHAT and CDR2 FQNNGV come from the germline V gene. This CDR3 spans 13 amino acids. General study results and limits: A median 6.5 months before onset, the model predicted ophthalmopathy. Most expanded thyroid clonotypes above 0.001 also appeared in blood.

Fresh peripheral blood, under 11 ml, yielded the PBMCs. The receptor was derived from a woman between 40 and 55 years old with Graves' ophthalmopathy. The chain carries TRBV11-2 and TRBJ1-3; D uncertain. The material sequenced was blood. This CDR3 reads CASSLSSGNTIYF. The DNA for the CDR3 is TGTGCCAGCAGCCTATCGTCTGGAAACACCATATATTTT.